One sample yielded the 25 T cell receptor beta chains listed below, sequenced in a study of cytomegalovirus exposure and HLA in healthy donors. In the PCR, 60 Vbeta and 13 Jbeta primers were used. The protocol was immunoSEQ multiplex PCR, while the TCRdb copy is restricted to in-frame clones and leaves out a portion. The sample consists of about 170,000 clones, roughly 80% of them appearing once. The sequenced sample consisted of PBMCs. Receptors originate from a female donor in good health and CMV-seronegative.

In the case of this clone: Sequence at one end of the junction differs from germline and may be a read error. V is TRBV7-9 and J is TRBJ1-5; D gene uncertain. CDR3 length: 13 residues. Germline V gene sequence: CDR1 SEHNR, CDR2 FQNEAQ (reference sequence). The CDR3 sequence is CSSSLPGGQPQHF. As DNA, the CDR3 is TGTTCCAGCAGCTTACCGGGAGGGCAGCCCCAGCATTTT.

This chain connects TRBV5-6 to TRBJ1-2; D perhaps matches TRBD1 (5 bases). This CDR3 is 13 amino acids long. CDR1 is SGHDT and CDR2 is YYEEEE in the germline V gene. V lost 2 bases, J lost 8 bases, and 13 bases lay in between. The CDR3 coding sequence is TGTGCCAGCAGCTTAGATCAGGGATTCGGCTACACCTTC. It is translated as CASSLDQGFGYTF. Complete variable domain (other parts from reference TRBV5-6 and TRBJ1-2): DAGVTQSPTHLIKTRGQQVTLRCSPKSGHDTVSWYQQALGQGPQFIFQYYEEEERQRGNFPDRFSGHQFPNYSSELNVNALLLGDSALYLCASSLDQGFGYTFGSGTRLTVV.

This rearrangement joins TRBV19 to TRBJ2-4, with TRBD2 matching over 12 bases. Per the germline V gene, CDR1 is LNHDA and CDR2 is SQIVND (reference sequence). CDR3 length: 20 residues. Trimming cost V 4 bases and J 0 bases; bases outside gene matches: 13. CDR3 coding DNA: TGTGCCAGTAGTAAGGGCCGCCTAGCGGGAGGGCGGGAAGCCAAAAACATTCAGTACTTC. Translating gives CASSKGRLAGGREAKNIQYF.

The J gene is TRBJ2-3, the V gene TRBV7-9; the D gene is possibly TRBD2 (5 bases). Germline V gene lookup returns CDR1 SEHNR and CDR2 FQNEAQ (reference sequence). V lost 5 bases, J lost 0 bases, and 18 bases lay in between. The CDR3 runs to 17 residues. CDR3 sequence reads: CASSLGVGETSTDTQYF. Written as DNA, the CDR3 is TGTGCCAGCAGCCTCGGGGTCGGGGAAACTAGCACAGATACGCAGTATTTT.

The chain combines TRBV5-8 with TRBJ2-7, with D possibly TRBD1 on 6 matching bases. With 1 base removed from V and 6 bases from J, the gap between germline ends came to 14 bases. The CDR3 has 14 amino acids. Germline V gene lookup returns CDR1 SGHTS and CDR2 YDEGEE. The CDR3 DNA reads TGTGCCAGCAGCTTGAGGTCCCAGGGGCGCGAGCAGTACTTC. Translated, it gives CASSLRSQGREQYF. Based on the CDR3 plus reference TRBV5-8 and TRBJ2-7, the full variable domain is EAGVTQSPTHLIKTRGQQATLRCSPISGHTSVYWYQQALGLGLQFLLWYDEGEERNRGNFPPRFSGRQFPNYSSELNVNALELEDSALYLCASSLRSQGREQYFGPGTRLTVT.

This chain links TRBV4-1 with TRBJ2-1, with D maybe TRBD2 (6 bases). The CDR3 is 13 amino acids. Deletions cut 6 bases from V and 7 bases from J, with 13 bases between. Per the germline V gene, CDR1 is MGHRA and CDR2 is YSYEKL. The DNA for the CDR3 is TGCGCCAGCAGTCACGGACGGGGGAATGAGCAGTTCTTC. Its protein product is CASSHGRGNEQFF.

The chain uses TRBV28 and TRBJ2-5; TRBD1 agrees at 7 bases. Germline trimming cut 6 bases from V and 11 bases from J; bases unmatched to any gene: 9. CDR1 MDHEN and CDR2 SYDVKM come from the germline V gene. This CDR3 region has 12 residues. This CDR3 reads CASSLPTGEQYF. Here the CDR3 DNA reads TGTGCCAGCAGCCTACCAACAGGGGAGCAGTACTTC.

V is TRBV29-1 and J is TRBJ1-4; 7 nucleotides agree with TRBD1. Unmatched junction bases numbered 3, after V lost 3 bases and J lost 8 bases. Germline CDR1 is SQVTM and CDR2 is ANQGSEA. This CDR3 contains 12 residues. DNA of the CDR3: TGCAGCGTTGAGGAGGGGGCCGAAAAACTGTTTTTT. It yields the protein CSVEEGAEKLFF.

This chain joins TRBV7-9 and TRBJ2-3; 8 bases align to TRBD2. The germline CDR1 and CDR2 sequences are SEHNR and FQNEAQ (reference sequence). The CDR3 loop spans 14 amino acids. Losses at the gene ends were 5 bases for V and 2 bases for J; bases not matched to a gene: 3. CDR3: CASSRSGNTDTQYF. CDR3 coding DNA: TGTGCCAGCAGCCGTAGCGGGAACACAGATACGCAGTATTTT.

This clone was observed once. The V gene is TRBV5-4, the J gene TRBJ1-6; TRBD1 is a possible D gene (5 bases). Trimming shortened V by 2 bases and J by 6 bases, and 9 bases separated the two germline ends. The CDR3 is 14 amino acids. Germline values: CDR1 SGHNT, CDR2 YYREEE (reference sequence). The CDR3 DNA is TGTGCCAGCAGCTTACGACAGTCTAATTCACCCCTCCACTTT. It specifies CASSLRQSNSPLHF.

J is TRBJ2-3 and V is TRBV7-2; 7 bases line up with TRBD2. The germline gives CDR1 SGHTA, CDR2 FQGNSA. The CDR3 is 17 residues long. J lost 1 base, V lost 2 bases, and 9 bases had no gene match. The CDR3 loop reads CASSLIGLAAGTDTQYF. The DNA of the CDR3 is TGTGCCAGCAGCTTAATCGGCCTAGCGGCTGGCACAGATACGCAGTATTTT. Full variable domain (outside the CDR3, taken from reference TRBV7-2 and TRBJ2-3): GAGVSQSPSNKVTEKGKDVELRCDPISGHTALYWYRQSLGQGLEFLIYFQGNSAPDKSGLPSDRFSAERTGGSVSTLTIQRTQQEDSAVYLCASSLIGLAAGTDTQYFGPGTRLTVL.

The V gene is TRBV19, the J gene TRBJ1-1; no reliable D call. Per the germline V gene, CDR1 is LNHDA and CDR2 is SQIVND (reference sequence). The V gene lost 7 bases and the J gene lost 5 bases, with 17 bases spanning the gap. The CDR3 totals 14 residues. In DNA, the CDR3 is TGTGCCAGTACCCCATCAAACCGCGGGACTGAAGCTTTCTTT. Its translation: CASTPSNRGTEAFF.

The genes are TRBV5-6 and TRBJ1-4; D might be TRBD1 (5 bases). The CDR3 spans 18 residues. The germline V gene encodes CDR1 SGHDT and CDR2 YYEEEE. Trimming left V 3 bases short and J 8 bases short, with 26 bases between. CDR3 sequence: CASSSGLDVWGEKEKLFF. DNA of the CDR3: TGTGCCAGCAGCTCCGGCCTCGACGTGTGGGGGGAGAAGGAAAAACTGTTTTTT.

The chain couples TRBV19 to TRBJ2-5, with D perhaps TRBD2 (6 bases). This CDR3 contains 14 residues. Trimming took 1 base from V and 2 from J, leaving 8 bases between them. Germline V gives CDR1 LNHDA, CDR2 SQIVND (reference sequence). DNA of the CDR3: TGTGCCAGTAGTATAGCGGGGGTTCAAGAGACCCAGTACTTC. Its translation: CASSIAGVQETQYF. The full variable domain, its missing parts supplied by reference TRBV19 and TRBJ2-5, is DGGITQSPKYLFRKEGQNVTLSCEQNLNHDAMYWYRQDPGQGLRLIYYSQIVNDFQKGDIAEGYSVSREKKESFPLTVTSAQKNPTAFYLCASSIAGVQETQYFGPGTRLLVL.

The chain couples TRBV2 to TRBJ2-3, with D tentatively TRBD2 (5 bases). Germline V gives CDR1 SNHLY, CDR2 FYNNEI. V lost 2 bases and J lost 5, with 11 bases in between. The CDR3 totals 14 residues. The DNA for the CDR3 is TGTGCCAGCAGTGAAACAGCCCGGGGAGATACGCAGTATTTT. It translates to CASSETARGDTQYF.

The rearrangement joins TRBV11-2 to TRBJ2-3, with 12 bases lining up with TRBD2. The CDR3 loop spans 17 amino acids. After removal of 0 bases from V and 4 bases from J, the junction contained 5 bases not matched to a gene. CDR1 and CDR2 from the germline V gene are SGHAT and FQNNGV. DNA for the CDR3: TGTGCCAGCAGCTTAGATGCTAGCGGGAGGGCCGCAGATACGCAGTATTTT. Residues: CASSLDASGRAADTQYF.

The chain has TRBV6-5 and TRBJ2-1, with D tentatively TRBD2 (5 bases). Per germline, CDR1 MNHEY and CDR2 SVGAGI. This CDR3 has 15 amino acids. Trimming stripped 7 bases from V and 0 bases from J, with 13 bases between. CDR3 bases: TGTGCCAGCACCCGGACGGGGAGCTCCTACAATGAGCAGTTCTTC. It specifies CASTRTGSSYNEQFF.

The V and J genes are TRBV2 and TRBJ1-3; TRBD1 might be the D (6 bases). V lost 6 bases, J lost 9 bases, and 15 bases lay in between. Looked up from germline, CDR1 is SNHLY and CDR2 is FYNNEI. The length of the CDR3 is 13 residues. CDR3 nucleotides: TGTGCCAGCAGACAGGGTCCCCTAGGCACCATATATTTT. Amino acids: CASRQGPLGTIYF.

This clone was seen a single time. The V and J genes are TRBV5-5 and TRBJ2-3, with TRBD1 matching 11 bases. CDR3 length: 15 amino acids. The V segment lost 3 bases and the J segment 5 bases; nucleotides outside the gene matches: 5. Germline CDR1 is SGHKS and CDR2 is YYEKEE (reference sequence). Written as DNA, the CDR3 is TGTGCCAGCAGCTCCGGGACAGGGGGAAGAGATACGCAGTATTTT. Translation gives CASSSGTGGRDTQYF.

This clone was detected only a few times. The V and J genes are TRBV5-1 and TRBJ2-7; D call uncertain. V lost 1 base and J 0 bases, leaving 8 bases between the germline ends. The V gene's germline CDR1 is SGHRS and CDR2 YFSETQ. The CDR3 length is 14 residues. The DNA of the CDR3 is TGCGCCAGCAGCTTGTGGGCAGACTCCTACGAGCAGTACTTC. As protein: CASSLWADSYEQYF.

This chain joins TRBV11-2 and TRBJ2-3; D is unclear. The CDR3 spans 14 residues. Trimming left V 1 base short and J 2 bases short, with 7 bases between. The V gene's germline CDR1 is SGHAT and CDR2 FQNNGV. The CDR3 sequence is CASSLVPSTDTQYF. The DNA of the CDR3 is TGTGCCAGCAGCTTAGTCCCCTCCACAGATACGCAGTATTTT. Supplemented by reference TRBV11-2 and TRBJ2-3, the full variable domain reads EAGVAQSPRYKIIEKRQSVAFWCNPISGHATLYWYQQILGQGPKLLIQFQNNGVVDDSQLPKDRFSAERLKGVDSTLKIQPAKLEDSAVYLCASSLVPSTDTQYFGPGTRLTVL.

V gene TRBV7-9 combines with J gene TRBJ2-7; 10 bases line up with TRBD1. CDR1 and CDR2 (germline): SEHNR, FQNEAQ (reference sequence). The CDR3 totals 16 residues. The J segment lost 3 bases and the V segment lost 4 bases, leaving 9 bases of the junction unmatched. In DNA, the CDR3 is TGTGCCAGCAGCTATCTCCCGGGACAGGGGTTCTACGAGCAGTACTTC. Translating gives CASSYLPGQGFYEQYF.

The chain recombines TRBV27 with TRBJ1-1; no firm D call. Looked up from germline, CDR1 is MNHEY and CDR2 is SMNVEV (reference sequence). The germline V and J ends were trimmed by 4 bases and 0 bases, with 6 bases remaining between them. The CDR3 runs to 13 residues. CDR3 sequence (DNA): TGTGCCAGCAGTTCGGGGTTGAACACTGAAGCTTTCTTT. This sequence encodes CASSSGLNTEAFF.

This clone has a single count. CDR3 residues: CASRIAGGPVEEQYF. DNA of the CDR3: TGTGCCAGCAGGATAGCGGGAGGGCCGGTGGAGGAGCAGTACTTC. The chain carries TRBV28 and TRBJ2-7; 11 bases align to TRBD2. CDR1 MDHEN and CDR2 SYDVKM come from the germline V gene. With V trimmed by 6 bases and J by 7 bases, 11 bases remained unmatched. This CDR3 is 15 amino acids long.

This clone was detected a few times. This sequence joins TRBV7-2 and TRBJ1-1; D remains unclear. V lost 2 bases to trimming and J lost 1 base, with 8 bases between them. CDR1 and CDR2 (germline): SGHTA, FQGNSA. CDR3 length: 14 residues. CDR3 residues: CASSLNQANTEAFF. CDR3 coding DNA: TGTGCCAGCAGCTTAAATCAGGCGAACACTGAAGCTTTCTTT.